This T cell receptor beta chain emerged from a study of cytomegalovirus exposure and HLA in healthy donors. Notes on the study in general: Across all donors, roughly uniform sequencing depth was an assumption of the presence/absence analyses. For cytomegalovirus status, the classifier reportedly gave diagnoses with high specificity and sensitivity. Sequencing had likely introduced a cluster of highly shared sequence variants as an artifact.

The PCR had 60 Vbeta and 13 Jbeta primers. Here immunoSEQ multiplex PCR was the method, and the copy in TCRdb shows in-frame clones only, minus some. The sample lists 90,000 to 150,000 clones, roughly four fifths seen once, with 2.5% to 3.5% in the top ten. On this clone itself: Its antigen is as yet unknown.

Sample: PBMCs. This TCR was sampled from a woman aged 30 to 39 in good health and CMV-seropositive.

CDR3 in amino acids: CASSLVGTAGYYGYTF. The CDR3 coding sequence is TGTGCCAGCAGCTTGGTGGGGACCGCGGGGTACTATGGCTACACCTTC. The genes are TRBV5-4 and TRBJ1-2; maybe TRBD1 (5 bases). V lost 0 bases to trimming and J lost 3 bases, with 15 bases between them. The CDR3 is made up of 16 amino acids. Germline CDR1 SGHNT, CDR2 YYREEE (reference sequence).